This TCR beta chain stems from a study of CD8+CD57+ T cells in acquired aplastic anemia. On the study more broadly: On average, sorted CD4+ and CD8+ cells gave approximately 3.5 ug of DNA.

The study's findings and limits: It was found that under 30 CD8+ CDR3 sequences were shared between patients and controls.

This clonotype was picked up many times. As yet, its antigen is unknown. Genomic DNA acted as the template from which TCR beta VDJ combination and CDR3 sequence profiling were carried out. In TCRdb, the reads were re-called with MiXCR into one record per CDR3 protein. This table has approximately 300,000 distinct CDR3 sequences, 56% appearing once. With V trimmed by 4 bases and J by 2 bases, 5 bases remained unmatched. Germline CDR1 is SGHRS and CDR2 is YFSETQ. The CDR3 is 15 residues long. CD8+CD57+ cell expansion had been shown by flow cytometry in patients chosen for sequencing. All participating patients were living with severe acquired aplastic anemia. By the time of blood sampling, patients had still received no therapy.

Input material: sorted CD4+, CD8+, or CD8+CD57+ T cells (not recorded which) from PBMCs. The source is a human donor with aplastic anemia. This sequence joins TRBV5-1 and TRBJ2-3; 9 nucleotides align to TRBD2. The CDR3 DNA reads TGCGCCAGCAGCCCGTGGACTAGCGCCACAGATACGCAGTATTTT. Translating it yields CASSPWTSATDTQYF.